In this sample, the clone carrying this TCR beta chain turned up a few times. Its antigen is not identified. Authors of the study amplified TCR beta CDR3 regions from RNA transcripts. The study used the HTBI primer set for a first-round RT-PCR of the TCR CDR3. TCRdb fed the multiplex PCR reads into MiXCR, producing one record per CDR3 protein. The data hold some 300,000 distinct CDR3 sequences, with about an eighth observed a single time. This record comes from a study of T cells in Graves' hyperthyroidism and ophthalmopathy. On the study more broadly: At the time of initial diagnosis and before any treatment, peripheral blood was collected. Study-level findings and limits: A model built on 13 V-J features separated ophthalmopathy from stable hyperthyroidism.

There are 13 residues in the CDR3. Germline-derived CDR1 and CDR2 are MNHEY and SVGEGT. Trimming shortened V by 8 bases and J by 2 bases, and 13 bases separated the two germline ends. Drawn at first hyperthyroidism diagnosis, the blood sample preceded any ophthalmopathy symptoms. The chain has TRBV6-2 or TRBV6-3 and TRBJ2-7; D unclear. Material for sequencing was blood. The origin of this receptor is a woman between 25 and 40 years old with Graves' hyperthyroidism that later progressed to Graves' ophthalmopathy. CDR3 in DNA: TGTGCCAGCTACACCGACCTCACCTACGAGCAGTACTTC. As protein: CASYTDLTYEQYF.